This TCR beta chain is drawn from a study of blood T cell repertoires in COVID-19. As for the study in general: Sources were T cells, B-cell-depleted T cells, or PBMCs; the material itself was cDNA or gDNA.

Germline lookup yields CDR1 MDHEN and CDR2 SYDVKM. V lost 6 bases, J lost 6 bases, and 6 bases stayed unmatched. This CDR3 has 14 residues. The protocol was immunoSEQ multiplex PCR, while the TCRdb copy is restricted to in-frame clones and leaves out a portion. Of about 180,000 clones detected, 88% appear once; the ten largest clones hold roughly 9%. Donors were grouped by their self-reported clinical history. Donors of Cohort 3 who recovered were those that had two negative PCRs, clearance, or symptom resolution. Sequencing input: PBMCs or T cells enriched from blood (not recorded which). This sequence was found in a woman younger than 30 who had recovered from COVID-19. This sequence joins TRBV28 and TRBJ2-1; 9 nucleotides agree with TRBD1. The CDR3 DNA sequence: TGTGCCAGCAGGTGGGACAGGGAAGGCAATGAGCAGTTCTTC. Translation gives CASRWDREGNEQFF. Looking up the rest from reference TRBV28 and TRBJ2-1 gives the full variable domain: DVKVTQSSRYLVKRTGEKVFLECVQDMDHENMFWYRQDPGLGLRLIYFSYDVKMKEKGDIPEGYSVSREKKERFSLILESASTNQTSMYLCASRWDREGNEQFFGPGTRLTVL.